One and the same sample provided the 32 T cell receptor beta chains below, sequenced in a study of cytomegalovirus exposure and HLA in healthy donors. The PCR had 60 Vbeta and 13 Jbeta primers. Profiling relied on immunoSEQ multiplex PCR, and the TCRdb table lists in-frame clones only, not all of them. The sample holds 150,000 to 250,000 clones, around 83% seen once. The sequencing sample was made of PBMCs. The receptors here all came from a woman aged 45-65 years in good health and CMV-seropositive.

The chain combines TRBV2 with TRBJ2-5; 9 nucleotides agree with TRBD1. The J call may be wrong; the DNA end is better matched by TRBJ2-7. The CDR3 totals 14 residues. CDR1 is SNHLY and CDR2 is FYNNEI in the germline V gene. CDR3 loop: CASRPGQGSYEQYF. The CDR3 DNA follows: TGTGCCAGCAGACCGGGACAGGGTTCCTACGAGCAGTACTTC.

The rearrangement links TRBV29-1 to TRBJ2-1; TRBD2 aligns across 14 bases. Germline loops: CDR1 SQVTM, CDR2 ANQGSEA. Trimming took 2 bases from V and 16 from J; bases not matched to a gene: 13. This CDR3 has 15 amino acids. CDR3 region: CSVEYSGLAGGRHFF. In DNA form, the CDR3 reads TGCAGCGTTGAATACTCCGGACTAGCGGGAGGCAGACACTTCTTC.

This chain links TRBV4-3 with TRBJ1-5; D might be TRBD1 (6 bases). This CDR3 has 14 amino acids. With 3 bases removed from V and 5 bases from J, the gap between germline ends came to 11 bases. The germline CDR1 and CDR2 sequences are LGHNA and YSLEER. This chain's CDR3 is CASSQEPGDQPQHF. The CDR3 DNA sequence: TGCGCCAGCAGCCAGGAACCAGGGGATCAGCCCCAGCATTTT.

This chain connects TRBV2 to TRBJ2-5; no reliable D call. Germline lookup yields CDR1 SNHLY and CDR2 FYNNEI. V was cut by 4 bases and J by 1 base, with 7 bases left in between. This CDR3 spans 13 amino acids. The CDR3 DNA sequence: TGTGCCAGCAGTGCCCCGTTCCAAGAGACCCAGTACTTC. Translation: CASSAPFQETQYF.

This clone has just a few counts. CDR3 bases: TGTGCCAGCAGTGAAACAGGACGGCACTATGGCTACACCTTC. It is translated as CASSETGRHYGYTF. This chain connects TRBV6-1 to TRBJ1-2, with D perhaps TRBD1 (5 bases). Germline CDR1 reads MNHNS; CDR2 reads SASEGT. The CDR3 is 14 residues long. Trimming left V 2 bases short and J 3 bases short, with 10 bases between.

The chain combines TRBV27 with TRBJ2-7; no firm D call. This CDR3 has 11 amino acids. Germline V gene lookup returns CDR1 MNHEY and CDR2 SMNVEV (reference sequence). CDR3 sequence reads: CASSFLPPRSV. CDR3 DNA: TGTGCCAGCAGTTTCCTACCGCCTAGAAGTGTG.

This chain connects TRBV27 to TRBJ2-3, with unresolved D. The CDR3 runs 14 residues. CDR1 MNHEY and CDR2 SMNVEV come from the germline V gene (reference sequence). The V and J ends lost 6 bases and 1 base respectively, with 11 bases between them. CDR3 nucleotide sequence: TGTGCCAGCAGCCGCACTCGGGGCACAGATACGCAGTATTTT. Translated: CASSRTRGTDTQYF.

This chain joins TRBV11-2 and TRBJ2-3, with TRBD1 identical over 7 bases. The CDR3 covers 14 residues. V lost 7 bases and J lost 3; bases outside the gene matches: 7. Germline V gives CDR1 SGHAT, CDR2 FQNNGV. The CDR3 here is CASNPTGRTDTQYF. As DNA, the CDR3 is TGTGCCAGCAACCCGACAGGGCGGACAGATACGCAGTATTTT.

CDR3 nucleotides: TGTGCCAGCAGCCCAGGCCTCAAGACCGGAAACACCATATATTTT. Its translation: CASSPGLKTGNTIYF. The genes are TRBV28 and TRBJ1-3, with D uncertain. The CDR3 has 15 residues. Trimming removed 6 bases from V and 4 bases from J, with 16 bases in between. Germline V gene data show CDR1 as MDHEN and CDR2 as SYDVKM.

This clone was found once. The chain's CDR3 is CASSLGSPGLAGWSIQYF. DNA for the CDR3: TGTGCCAGCAGTTTAGGATCACCGGGACTAGCGGGGTGGAGCATTCAGTACTTC. The chain uses TRBV28 and TRBJ2-4; TRBD2 agrees at 13 bases. Germline V gene lookup returns CDR1 MDHEN and CDR2 SYDVKM. With 2 bases clipped from V and 9 bases from J, the junction kept 13 bases outside the gene matches. The CDR3 is made up of 18 amino acids.

This clone was observed once. The genes are TRBV27 and TRBJ2-5; tentatively, D is TRBD1 (5 bases). The CDR3 covers 15 residues. The V gene's germline CDR1 is MNHEY and CDR2 SMNVEV (reference sequence). Trimming stripped 6 bases from V and 7 bases from J, with 21 bases between. CDR3 in amino acids: CASSPAPVGPWTQYF. The CDR3 DNA reads TGTGCCAGCAGCCCCGCCCCGGTGGGGCCCTGGACCCAGTACTTC.

The genes are TRBV27 and TRBJ2-1; 10 bases align to TRBD2. This CDR3 is built from 17 residues. J gave up 9 bases and V 9 bases, and 20 bases lay outside the gene matches. The germline gives CDR1 MNHEY, CDR2 SMNVEV (reference sequence). The CDR3 loop is CASSTTGLARGGGEQFF. The CDR3 DNA reads as TGTGCCAGTAGTACTACGGGACTAGCGCGCGGGGGGGGTGAGCAGTTCTTC.

The J gene is TRBJ2-5, the V gene TRBV18; D may be TRBD1 (5 bases). The CDR3 has 13 amino acids. The V gene lost 3 bases and the J gene lost 2 bases, with 7 bases spanning the gap. The V gene's germline CDR1 is KGHSH and CDR2 LQKENI. CDR3 residues: CASSPTAQETQYF. The CDR3 DNA reads as TGTGCCAGCTCACCGACAGCACAAGAGACCCAGTACTTC.

The J gene is TRBJ1-2, the V gene TRBV5-6; no firm D call. Germline V gene data show CDR1 as SGHDT and CDR2 as YYEEEE. V lost 2 bases to trimming and J lost 5 bases, with 7 bases between them. The CDR3 loop spans 12 amino acids. As DNA, the CDR3 is TGTGCCAGCAGCTTCCGGGGTTATGGCTACACCTTC. Its protein is CASSFRGYGYTF. Using reference TRBV5-6 and TRBJ1-2 for the parts outside the CDR3, the full variable domain is DAGVTQSPTHLIKTRGQQVTLRCSPKSGHDTVSWYQQALGQGPQFIFQYYEEEERQRGNFPDRFSGHQFPNYSSELNVNALLLGDSALYLCASSFRGYGYTFGSGTRLTVV.

This chain connects TRBV19 to TRBJ1-4, with D perhaps TRBD1 (5 bases). CDR1 is LNHDA and CDR2 is SQIVND in the germline V gene (reference sequence). The CDR3 extends over 14 amino acids. The V end was cut by 8 bases, the J end by 0 bases, with 10 bases between. The CDR3 region has the DNA TGTGCCAGTCGGGCGACAGCAACTAATGAAAAACTGTTTTTT. Amino acids: CASRATATNEKLFF.

This clone has only one observation. The V gene is TRBV28, the J gene TRBJ1-1; no clear D gene. Between the trimmed V and J ends, which lost 7 bases and 6 bases, there was a span of 9 bases. The length of the CDR3 is 11 residues. Germline V lookup: CDR1 MDHEN, CDR2 SYDVKM. DNA of the CDR3: TGTGCCAGCAAGACTATCGCTGAAGCTTTCTTT. Amino acids: CASKTIAEAFF.

V usage is TRBV28 and J usage is TRBJ1-1; TRBD1 aligns across 11 bases. Losses at the gene ends were 8 bases for V and 4 bases for J; bases not matched to a gene: 6. CDR3 length: 14 amino acids. The germline V gene encodes CDR1 MDHEN and CDR2 SYDVKM. The CDR3 loop is CASASGTGGTEAFF. For the CDR3, the DNA is TGTGCCAGCGCCTCGGGGACAGGGGGCACTGAAGCTTTCTTT.

This sequence joins TRBV9 and TRBJ2-1, with D tentatively TRBD2 (6 bases). Trimming stripped 1 base from V and 0 bases from J, with 8 bases between. This CDR3 is built from 15 residues. The germline CDR1 and CDR2 sequences are SGDLS and YYNGEE. The CDR3 bases are TGTGCCAGCAGCGTACGGGGGAGCTCCTACAATGAGCAGTTCTTC. Amino acids: CASSVRGSSYNEQFF.

The chain carries TRBV13 and TRBJ2-1, with D tentatively TRBD2 (6 bases). This CDR3 is 13 amino acids long. Germline V gives CDR1 PRHDT, CDR2 FYEKMQ (reference sequence). V lost 0 bases and J lost 6, with 6 bases in between. The CDR3 nucleotides are TGTGCCAGCAGCTTAGGGGGGGGCAATGAGCAGTTCTTC. Translated, it gives CASSLGGGNEQFF. Together with reference TRBV13 and TRBJ2-1, the CDR3 gives the full variable domain: AAGVIQSPRHLIKEKRETATLKCYPIPRHDTVYWYQQGPGQDPQFLISFYEKMQSDKGSIPDRFSAQQFSDYHSELNMSSLELGDSALYFCASSLGGGNEQFFGPGTRLTVL.

This clone has just a few counts. The chain links TRBV29-1 to TRBJ2-3; D gene uncertain. Germline lookup yields CDR1 SQVTM and CDR2 ANQGSEA. V lost 3 bases to trimming and J lost 4 bases, with 5 bases between them. CDR3 length equals 11 residues. The CDR3 reads CSVDRPDTQYF. The CDR3 DNA reads as TGCAGCGTTGACAGGCCAGATACGCAGTATTTT.

The gene calls are TRBV5-1 and TRBJ1-2, with D possibly matching TRBD1 (6 bases). The V and J ends lost 5 bases and 4 bases respectively, with 12 bases between them. The CDR3 spans 13 residues. CDR1 is SGHRS, CDR2 YFSETQ, per germline. The CDR3: CASSSGESYGYTF. The CDR3 nucleotides are TGCGCCAGCAGTTCAGGGGAATCCTATGGCTACACCTTC.

The DNA of the CDR3 is TGTGCCAGCAGTGAAAGCGGGGCACGGGGCACTGAAGCTTTCTTT. Translated: CASSESGARGTEAFF. This chain links TRBV2 with TRBJ1-1, with D tentatively TRBD1 (5 bases). CDR1 and CDR2 from the germline V gene are SNHLY and FYNNEI. This CDR3 spans 15 amino acids. V lost 2 bases and J 4 bases, leaving 14 bases between the germline ends.

The chain carries TRBV19 and TRBJ1-1; 8 bases are a match to TRBD1. Germline V lookup: CDR1 LNHDA, CDR2 SQIVND (reference sequence). The CDR3 contains 15 residues. Germline trimming cut 3 bases from V and 3 bases from J; bases unmatched to any gene: 6. DNA for the CDR3: TGTGCCAGTAGTATGGACAGGGAGTGGGACACTGAAGCTTTCTTT. Encoded protein: CASSMDREWDTEAFF.

This rearrangement joins TRBV6-6 to TRBJ1-1, with TRBD1 matching over 7 bases. The ends lost 7 bases at V and 11 bases at J; junction bases unmatched: 16. The germline gives CDR1 MNHNY, CDR2 SVGAGI (reference sequence). There are 14 residues in the CDR3. CDR3 loop: CASKAVEKGARAFF. CDR3 nucleotides: TGTGCCAGCAAGGCGGTAGAAAAGGGGGCGCGGGCTTTCTTT.

This clone was counted only a few times. This chain uses TRBV27 with TRBJ2-1, with 8 bases matching TRBD2. J was trimmed by 3 bases and V by 7 bases; bases with no gene match: 8. The V gene's germline CDR1 is MNHEY and CDR2 SMNVEV (reference sequence). This CDR3 contains 15 residues. The chain's CDR3 is CASTGGAGDYNEQFF. CDR3 DNA sequence: TGTGCCAGCACCGGGGGGGCAGGGGACTACAATGAGCAGTTCTTC.

This clone was counted only a few times. This sequence joins TRBV6-1 and TRBJ1-2; TRBD1 matches at 8 bases. The CDR3 is made up of 17 amino acids. V dropped 2 bases and J dropped 0; count of bases not matched to a gene: 8. The germline V gene has CDR1 MNHNS and CDR2 SASEGT. CDR3 sequence (DNA): TGTGCCAGCAGTGAAAAGCGCCAGGGGGCGGCTAACTATGGCTACACCTTC. This encodes CASSEKRQGAANYGYTF.

The CDR3 loop reads CASNRGGAATGELFF. Here the CDR3 DNA reads TGTGCCAGCAACCGAGGGGGCGCGGCGACCGGGGAGCTGTTTTTT. The genes are TRBV28 and TRBJ2-2; 7 bases map to TRBD1. Germline-derived CDR1 and CDR2 are MDHEN and SYDVKM. The V segment lost 7 bases and the J segment 5 bases; nucleotides outside the gene matches: 10. The CDR3 length is 15 residues.

The sample holds one count of this clone. J is TRBJ2-2 and V is TRBV4-3, with a tentative D call TRBD2 (7 bases). Germline CDR1 LGHNA, CDR2 YSLEER. V was pared by 0 bases and J by 7 bases, with 9 bases between. The CDR3 has 14 amino acids. This CDR3 is CASSQEGGGGELFF. As DNA, the CDR3 is TGCGCCAGCAGCCAAGAAGGGGGGGGCGGGGAGCTGTTTTTT.

The genes are TRBV4-1 and TRBJ2-2, with 10 bases identical to TRBD2. The length of the CDR3 is 16 residues. Germline V gives CDR1 MGHRA, CDR2 YSYEKL. J gave up 1 base and V 3 bases, and 2 bases lay outside the gene matches. The CDR3 spells CASSQWTSGNTGELFF. DNA of the CDR3: TGCGCCAGCAGCCAGTGGACTAGCGGGAACACCGGGGAGCTGTTTTTT.

The chain combines TRBV5-4 with TRBJ2-1; TRBD2 matches 8 bases. V shed 0 bases and J 6 bases; nucleotides not matched to a gene: 8. CDR1 and CDR2 from the germline V gene are SGHNT and YYREEE (reference sequence). The CDR3 length is 16 residues. The CDR3 region is CASSLGTSPRLNEQFF. CDR3 DNA sequence: TGTGCCAGCAGCTTGGGGACTAGCCCACGGCTCAATGAGCAGTTCTTC.

The rearrangement joins TRBV5-1 to TRBJ2-5; 10 bases are shared with TRBD1. Germline CDR1 reads SGHRS; CDR2 reads YFSETQ. The CDR3 has 15 amino acids. Unmatched junction bases numbered 5, after V lost 3 bases and J lost 3 bases. For the CDR3, the DNA is TGCGCCAGCAGCTCACCGGGACAGGGGAAAGAGACCCAGTACTTC. It translates to CASSSPGQGKETQYF.

This clone was found a few times. The J gene is TRBJ1-5, the V gene TRBV5-8; TRBD1 matches 11 bases. The CDR3 is 14 residues long. Germline V gene lookup returns CDR1 SGHTS and CDR2 YDEGEE. Trimming took 3 bases from V and 9 from J; bases not matched to a gene: 5. The DNA for the CDR3 is TGTGCCAGCAGCTCGGACAGGGGGCTTTGGCCCCAGCATTTT. Protein product: CASSSDRGLWPQHF.